This T cell receptor beta chain was obtained from a study of regulatory T cells in long-lasting Graves disease. Across the whole study: A definition of persistent Graves' disease required over 5 years of antithyroid drugs plus positive TSH receptor antibodies. Findings of the study overall: With a small sample size, accuracy may have been reduced. Less diverse TCR repertoires were seen in persistent Graves' patients than in newly diagnosed ones. Persistent disease samples used TRBV28, TRBJ1-2 and TRBJ2-5 preferentially.

Both iRepertoire HTBI primers and Arm-PCR of CDR3 regions were used to build the TCR beta libraries. TCRdb called the multiplex PCR reads again in MiXCR, with one record for every CDR3 protein. The sample lists about 470,000 distinct CDR3 sequences; around 21% were seen once. Many counts were recorded for this clonotype. What it binds is unknown. The time point: persistent/refractory GD, antithyroid drugs over 5 years with positive TRAb. TCR sequences were obtained from RNA taken from PBMCs. V was clipped by 7 bases and J by 4 bases; unmatched bases: 12. The CDR3 spans 15 residues. Per the germline V gene, CDR1 is MNHEY and CDR2 is SMNVEV (reference sequence).

The gene calls are TRBV27 and TRBJ1-1; 7 bases agree with TRBD1. The clonotype was recovered from a female donor with Graves disease. The sample here was peripheral blood mononuclear cells (PBMCs), taken when the disease was refractory, from a patient treated with antithyroid drugs. CDR3 sequence: CASNPGGGGFTEAFF. The DNA for the CDR3 is TGTGCCAGCAACCCCGGGGGAGGGGGCTTCACTGAAGCTTTCTTT.